These T cell receptor beta chains were read from a single sample in a study of identical twins. One entry per CDR3 protein results from TCRdb running MiXCR on the 5' RACE reads. Found here are about 890,000 distinct CDR3 sequences, roughly 12% of them singletons; the top ten hold around 1.5%. This sample was shared with a second study, whose subject was yellow fever vaccine responses in identical twins.

The specimen was PBMCs. The receptors derive from a woman aged 18-29 years in good health. Both conserved end residues are part of each CDR3. The D gene is left open where the match is weak. Clone size is shown for a subset of rows, as once, few, many or a class of expanded clone.

cdr3_nt: TGTGCCAGCAGTTACTCGATGTCGCGGGACGAGCAGTACTTC
cdr3_aa: CASSYSMSRDEQYF
v_call: TRBV6-5
j_call: TRBJ2-7
d_call: .
clone_size: few

cdr3_nt: TGTGCCAGCAGCCCACGGACGGCCTCTGGTCAGCCCCAGCATTTT
cdr3_aa: CASSPRTASGQPQHF
v_call: TRBV6-2/TRBV6-3
j_call: TRBJ1-5
d_call: .
clone_size: .

cdr3_nt: TGCAGTGCTAAACCCGGGGGCAATGAACAGTTCTTC
cdr3_aa: CSAKPGGNEQFF
v_call: TRBV20-1
j_call: TRBJ2-1
d_call: .
clone_size: many

cdr3_nt: TGCAGTGCTAACGGGAGGGCCTCTTGGAATGAGCAGTTCTTC
cdr3_aa: CSANGRASWNEQFF
v_call: TRBV20-1
j_call: TRBJ2-1
d_call: TRBD2
clone_size: few

cdr3_nt: TGTGCCAGCAGAGGGAATTACCAAGGCTACACCTTC
cdr3_aa: CASRGNYQGYTF
v_call: TRBV12-3/TRBV12-4
j_call: TRBJ1-2
d_call: .
clone_size: few

cdr3_nt: TGTGCCAGCAGTTGGGGGTTCGACCTGGAGACCCAGTACTTC
cdr3_aa: CASSWGFDLETQYF
v_call: TRBV6-5
j_call: TRBJ2-5
d_call: .
clone_size: .

cdr3_nt: TGTGCCAGCAGCTTAGTCGGTTATCTGACTGAAGCTTTCTTT
cdr3_aa: CASSLVGYLTEAFF
v_call: TRBV11-2
j_call: TRBJ1-1
d_call: .
clone_size: .

cdr3_nt: TGCGCCAGCAGCCAAGTCTTCGGGGAGGAGCAGTTCTTC
cdr3_aa: CASSQVFGEEQFF
v_call: TRBV4-1
j_call: TRBJ2-1
d_call: .
clone_size: .

cdr3_nt: TGTGCCAGTAGTAGCTCCGCCGAAACGTCTGGGGCCAACGTCCTGACTTTC
cdr3_aa: CASSSSAETSGANVLTF
v_call: TRBV19
j_call: TRBJ2-6
d_call: .
clone_size: .

cdr3_nt: TGTGCCAGCAGCCGACTAGCGGGAGGTGAGCAGTTCTTC
cdr3_aa: CASSRLAGGEQFF
v_call: TRBV7-2
j_call: TRBJ2-1
d_call: TRBD2
clone_size: few

cdr3_nt: TGTGCCAGCACCCCAGGGGCGGGGCAGCCCCAGCATTTT
cdr3_aa: CASTPGAGQPQHF
v_call: TRBV12-3/TRBV12-4
j_call: TRBJ1-5
d_call: .
clone_size: few

cdr3_nt: TGTGCCAGCAGCCTCCAACTAGCGAGGAATGAGCAGTTCTTC
cdr3_aa: CASSLQLARNEQFF
v_call: TRBV3-1
j_call: TRBJ2-1
d_call: TRBD2
clone_size: .

cdr3_nt: TGCAGTGCTAGCCTGACTAGAGGCGCCGGGGAGCTGTTTTTT
cdr3_aa: CSASLTRGAGELFF
v_call: TRBV20-1
j_call: TRBJ2-2
d_call: .
clone_size: .

cdr3_nt: TGTGCCAGCAGGTCCACACGTTACAATGAGCAGTTCTTC
cdr3_aa: CASRSTRYNEQFF
v_call: TRBV7-9
j_call: TRBJ2-1
d_call: .
clone_size: few

cdr3_nt: TGCGCCAGCAGCTCAAACGGGGGCGGCTACGAGCAGTACTTC
cdr3_aa: CASSSNGGGYEQYF
v_call: TRBV5-1
j_call: TRBJ2-7
d_call: .
clone_size: .

cdr3_nt: TGTGCCAGCGGCTGGACTAGCGGGGAGGATGAGCAGTTCTTC
cdr3_aa: CASGWTSGEDEQFF
v_call: TRBV12-3/TRBV12-4
j_call: TRBJ2-1
d_call: TRBD2
clone_size: many

cdr3_nt: TGTGCCAGCAGCAAACTAACTAGCGGGAGTTGGAATGAGCAGTTCTTC
cdr3_aa: CASSKLTSGSWNEQFF
v_call: TRBV7-9
j_call: TRBJ2-1
d_call: TRBD2
clone_size: few

cdr3_nt: TGCGCCAGCAGCCCCCGGGTCCTCACAGATACGCAGTATTTT
cdr3_aa: CASSPRVLTDTQYF
v_call: TRBV5-1
j_call: TRBJ2-3
d_call: .
clone_size: many

cdr3_nt: TGTGCCACGGGCCTGGCGGGGGGGGGTCGGAATGAGCAGTTCTTC
cdr3_aa: CATGLAGGGRNEQFF
v_call: TRBV24-1
j_call: TRBJ2-1
d_call: TRBD2
clone_size: .

cdr3_nt: TGCGCCAGCAGGACGTGGCAGGGAGGGAATCAGCCCCAGCATTTT
cdr3_aa: CASRTWQGGNQPQHF
v_call: TRBV4-1
j_call: TRBJ1-5
d_call: .
clone_size: few

cdr3_nt: TGTGCCAGCAATCCGGGACTAGGTAGTTATGAGCAGTTCTTC
cdr3_aa: CASNPGLGSYEQFF
v_call: TRBV2
j_call: TRBJ2-1
d_call: TRBD2
clone_size: few

cdr3_nt: TGTGCCAGCCTTGCTGACGGGACCTTGAACACTGAAGCTTTCTTT
cdr3_aa: CASLADGTLNTEAFF
v_call: TRBV2
j_call: TRBJ1-1
d_call: .
clone_size: .

cdr3_nt: TGTGCCAGCTCACCCTCACTGACGGGGGAGCAGTACTTC
cdr3_aa: CASSPSLTGEQYF
v_call: TRBV18
j_call: TRBJ2-7
d_call: .
clone_size: .

cdr3_nt: TGTGCCAGTAGTATTCCCAGACAGAACACTGAAGCTTTCTTT
cdr3_aa: CASSIPRQNTEAFF
v_call: TRBV19
j_call: TRBJ1-1
d_call: .
clone_size: .

cdr3_nt: TGCAGTGCTAGGCCTAGCGGGGGGGAAACCTACAATGAGCAGTTCTTC
cdr3_aa: CSARPSGGETYNEQFF
v_call: TRBV20-1
j_call: TRBJ2-1
d_call: TRBD2
clone_size: few

cdr3_nt: TGTGCCAGCAGCGCGTCCGGGACTAACTACGAGCAGTACTTC
cdr3_aa: CASSASGTNYEQYF
v_call: TRBV9
j_call: TRBJ2-7
d_call: TRBD2
clone_size: .

cdr3_nt: TGCGCCAGCAGCCAAGGTACTAGCCTAGAGACCCAGTACTTC
cdr3_aa: CASSQGTSLETQYF
v_call: TRBV4-1
j_call: TRBJ2-5
d_call: .
clone_size: few

cdr3_nt: TGTGCCAGCAGTTTTGGCCAGGCCAAACTATATGGCTACACCTTC
cdr3_aa: CASSFGQAKLYGYTF
v_call: TRBV28
j_call: TRBJ1-2
d_call: .
clone_size: once

cdr3_nt: TGTGCCATCGGGGTGGCGGGTCTAAGCACAGATACGCAGTATTTT
cdr3_aa: CAIGVAGLSTDTQYF
v_call: TRBV10-3
j_call: TRBJ2-3
d_call: .
clone_size: few

cdr3_nt: TGCGCCAGCAGCTCACTAGCTCTAGAGACCCAGTACTTC
cdr3_aa: CASSSLALETQYF
v_call: TRBV5-1
j_call: TRBJ2-5
d_call: .
clone_size: few

cdr3_nt: TGTGCCAGCAGTGAAGAAGGGGGGCTCTTGGATGGCTACACCTTC
cdr3_aa: CASSEEGGLLDGYTF
v_call: TRBV6-4
j_call: TRBJ1-2
d_call: .
clone_size: .

cdr3_nt: TGTGCCAGCAGCTTAGGGGGGTCGGGCGGGGAGCTGTTTTTT
cdr3_aa: CASSLGGSGGELFF
v_call: TRBV7-2
j_call: TRBJ2-2
d_call: .
clone_size: few

cdr3_nt: TGTGCCAGCTCACCCATGGCAGAACTCTCTGGGGCCAACGTCCTGACTTTC
cdr3_aa: CASSPMAELSGANVLTF
v_call: TRBV18
j_call: TRBJ2-6
d_call: .
clone_size: .

cdr3_nt: TGCGCCAGCAGCCGCTCGGTCGGGGGGATCACAGATACGCAGTATTTT
cdr3_aa: CASSRSVGGITDTQYF
v_call: TRBV5-1
j_call: TRBJ2-3
d_call: TRBD2
clone_size: few

cdr3_nt: TGTGCCAGCAGTTACTTACTAGCGGGAGGGGAAGAGCAGTTCTTC
cdr3_aa: CASSYLLAGGEEQFF
v_call: TRBV6-2/TRBV6-3
j_call: TRBJ2-1
d_call: TRBD2
clone_size: few

cdr3_nt: TGCAGTGCTAGGGGCCTAGCGGAAGCTAGCACAGATACGCAGTATTTT
cdr3_aa: CSARGLAEASTDTQYF
v_call: TRBV20-1
j_call: TRBJ2-3
d_call: TRBD2
clone_size: .

cdr3_nt: TGCAGCGTTGAAGGGGGGACTAGCGGAATATACAATGAGCAGTTCTTC
cdr3_aa: CSVEGGTSGIYNEQFF
v_call: TRBV29-1
j_call: TRBJ2-1
d_call: TRBD2
clone_size: many

cdr3_nt: TGCGCCAGCAGCTTAGATGTAAGGGCACCCTCCTACGAGCAGTACTTC
cdr3_aa: CASSLDVRAPSYEQYF
v_call: TRBV5-1
j_call: TRBJ2-7
d_call: .
clone_size: .

cdr3_nt: TGTGCCAGCAGCGACAGGGGGACCTCTGGAAACACCATATATTTT
cdr3_aa: CASSDRGTSGNTIYF
v_call: TRBV2
j_call: TRBJ1-3
d_call: TRBD1
clone_size: .

cdr3_nt: TGTGCCAGCAGTGATTGGGCCAGCCCGGCGGAAAAACTGTTTTTT
cdr3_aa: CASSDWASPAEKLFF
v_call: TRBV6-1
j_call: TRBJ1-4
d_call: .
clone_size: few

cdr3_nt: TGTGCCAGCAGTCTAGACAGGCTGAACTACAATGAGCAGTTCTTC
cdr3_aa: CASSLDRLNYNEQFF
v_call: TRBV27
j_call: TRBJ2-1
d_call: .
clone_size: few

cdr3_nt: TGCAGTGCTAGAGATGGTGGGCAGGGGCAGTCCTACGAGCAGTACTTC
cdr3_aa: CSARDGGQGQSYEQYF
v_call: TRBV20-1
j_call: TRBJ2-7
d_call: .
clone_size: .

cdr3_nt: TGTGCCAGCAAAAGGGCGGGAGGGCCAGACGGGGAGCTGTTTTTT
cdr3_aa: CASKRAGGPDGELFF
v_call: TRBV12-3/TRBV12-4
j_call: TRBJ2-2
d_call: TRBD2
clone_size: .

cdr3_nt: TGTGCCATCAGAAGGGACAGGGGGCGCCCAGATACGCAGTATTTT
cdr3_aa: CAIRRDRGRPDTQYF
v_call: TRBV10-3
j_call: TRBJ2-3
d_call: TRBD1
clone_size: .

cdr3_nt: TGCAGCGCCAGGGGATCGCAGTTCTTC
cdr3_aa: CSARGSQFF
v_call: TRBV20-1
j_call: TRBJ2-1
d_call: .
clone_size: many

cdr3_nt: TGTGCCAGCAGACGGGGGCAGGAAAGCTCCTACGAGCAGTACTTC
cdr3_aa: CASRRGQESSYEQYF
v_call: TRBV27
j_call: TRBJ2-7
d_call: .
clone_size: few